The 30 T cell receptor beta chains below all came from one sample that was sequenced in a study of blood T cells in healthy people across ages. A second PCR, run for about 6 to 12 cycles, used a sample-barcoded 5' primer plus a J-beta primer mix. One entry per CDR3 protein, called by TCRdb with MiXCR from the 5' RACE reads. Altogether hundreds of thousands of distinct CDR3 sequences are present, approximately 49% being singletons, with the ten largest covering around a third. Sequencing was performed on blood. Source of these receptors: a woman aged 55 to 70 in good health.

CDR3 amino acids: CSARDLQGSNTEAFF. The DNA for the CDR3 is TGCAGTGCTAGAGATCTACAGGGCAGTAACACTGAAGCTTTCTTT. The rearrangement uses TRBV20-1 and TRBJ1-1, with a possible D match to TRBD1 (6 bases). Trimming shortened V by 0 bases and J by 2 bases, and 13 bases separated the two germline ends. From germline, CDR1 is DFQATT and CDR2 SNEGSKA (reference sequence). There are 15 residues in the CDR3.

The CDR3, as DNA: TGTGCCAGCAATAAGGGTCCGGGCGAGCAGTACTTC. This sequence encodes CASNKGPGEQYF. The chain recombines TRBV12-3 or TRBV12-4 with TRBJ2-5; D gene ambiguous. With the DNA end fitting TRBJ2-7 better, the J assignment may be wrong. This CDR3 region has 12 residues.

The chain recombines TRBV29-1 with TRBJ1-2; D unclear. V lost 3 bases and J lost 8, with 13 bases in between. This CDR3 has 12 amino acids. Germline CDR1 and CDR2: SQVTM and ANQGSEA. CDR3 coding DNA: TGCAGCGTTGATTTCATGGGTTACGGCTACACCTTC. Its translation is CSVDFMGYGYTF.

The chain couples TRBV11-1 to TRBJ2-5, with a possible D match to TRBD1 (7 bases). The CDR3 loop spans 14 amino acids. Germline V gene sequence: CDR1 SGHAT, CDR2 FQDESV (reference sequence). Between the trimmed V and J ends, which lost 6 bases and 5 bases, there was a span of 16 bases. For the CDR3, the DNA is TGTGCCAGCAGTCGTCTCTCAGGGGGGGAGACCCAGTACTTC. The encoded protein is CASSRLSGGETQYF.

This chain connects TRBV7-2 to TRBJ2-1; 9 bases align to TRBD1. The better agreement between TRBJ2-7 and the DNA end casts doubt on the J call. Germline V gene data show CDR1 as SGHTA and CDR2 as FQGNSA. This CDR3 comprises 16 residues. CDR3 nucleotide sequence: TGTGCCAGCAGCCGAACCTTGACAGGGGGAAACAATGAGCAGTACTTC. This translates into CASSRTLTGGNNEQYF.

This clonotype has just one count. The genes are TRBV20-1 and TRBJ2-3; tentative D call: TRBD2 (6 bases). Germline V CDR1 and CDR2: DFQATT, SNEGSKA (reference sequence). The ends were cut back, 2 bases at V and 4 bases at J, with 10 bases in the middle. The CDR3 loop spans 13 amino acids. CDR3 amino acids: CSARSGTPDTQYF. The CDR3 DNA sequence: TGCAGTGCTAGATCGGGGACTCCAGATACGCAGTATTTT.

In nucleotides, the CDR3 is TGCAGTGCTAGATTCGGGCTAGCGGGAGGCCTCTACGAGCAGTACTTC. Encoded protein: CSARFGLAGGLYEQYF. The chain carries TRBV20-1 and TRBJ2-7, with 11 bases aligning to TRBD2. V shed 2 bases, J shed 3 bases, and the junction held 9 bases outside the gene matches. Germline V gives CDR1 DFQATT, CDR2 SNEGSKA (reference sequence). This CDR3 region has 16 residues.

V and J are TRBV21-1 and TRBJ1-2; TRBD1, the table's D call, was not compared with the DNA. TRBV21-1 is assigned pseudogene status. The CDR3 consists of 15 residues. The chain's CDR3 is CATNPGQAGTCGYTF. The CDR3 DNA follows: TGTGCCACCAATCCGGGCCAGGCGGGTACTTGTGGCTACACCTTC.

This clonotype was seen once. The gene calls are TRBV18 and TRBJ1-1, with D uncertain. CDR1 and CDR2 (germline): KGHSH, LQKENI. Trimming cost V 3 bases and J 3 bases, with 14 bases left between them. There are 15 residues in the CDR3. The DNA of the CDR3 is TGTGCCAGCTCACCGTGGAGGATGGATGACACTGAAGCTTTCTTT. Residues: CASSPWRMDDTEAFF.

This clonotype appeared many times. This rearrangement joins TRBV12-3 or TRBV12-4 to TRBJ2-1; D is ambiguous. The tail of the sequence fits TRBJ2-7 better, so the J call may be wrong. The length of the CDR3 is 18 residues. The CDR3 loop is CASSFFRLNDRSYNEQYF. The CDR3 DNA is TGTGCCAGCAGTTTCTTTAGATTAAACGATCGGTCCTACAATGAGCAGTACTTC.

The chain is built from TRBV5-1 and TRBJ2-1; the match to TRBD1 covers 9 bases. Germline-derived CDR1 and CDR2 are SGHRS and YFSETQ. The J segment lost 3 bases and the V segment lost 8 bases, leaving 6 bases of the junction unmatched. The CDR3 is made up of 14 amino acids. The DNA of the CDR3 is TGCGCCAGTTTCGGGACAGGGCTCTACAATGAGCAGTTCTTC. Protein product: CASFGTGLYNEQFF.

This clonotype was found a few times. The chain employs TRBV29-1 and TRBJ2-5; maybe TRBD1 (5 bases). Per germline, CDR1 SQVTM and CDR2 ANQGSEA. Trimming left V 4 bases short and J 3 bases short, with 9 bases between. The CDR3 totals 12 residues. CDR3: CSVAGHEETQYF. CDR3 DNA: TGCAGCGTTGCCGGACACGAAGAGACCCAGTACTTC.

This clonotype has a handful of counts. The CDR3 spells CASRDYSYNEQFF. DNA for the CDR3: TGTGCCAGCAGGGATTACTCCTACAATGAGCAGTTCTTC. This chain joins TRBV28 and TRBJ2-1; D ambiguous. The germline V gene has CDR1 MDHEN and CDR2 SYDVKM. This CDR3 is 13 amino acids long. V was cut by 6 bases and J by 0 bases, with 6 bases left in between.

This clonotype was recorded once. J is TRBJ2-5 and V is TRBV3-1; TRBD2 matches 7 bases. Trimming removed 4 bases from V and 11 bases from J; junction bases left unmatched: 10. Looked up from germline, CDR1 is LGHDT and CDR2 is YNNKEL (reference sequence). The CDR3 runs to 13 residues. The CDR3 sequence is CASSPGASGKQYF. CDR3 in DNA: TGTGCCAGCAGCCCCGGGGCTAGCGGCAAGCAGTACTTC.

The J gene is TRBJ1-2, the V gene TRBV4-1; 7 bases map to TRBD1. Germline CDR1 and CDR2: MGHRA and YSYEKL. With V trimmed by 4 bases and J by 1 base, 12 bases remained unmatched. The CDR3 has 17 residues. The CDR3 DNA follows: TGCGCCAGCAGCCTCACCTCAGGGGGTTTATTTAACTATGGCTACACCTTC. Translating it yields CASSLTSGGLFNYGYTF.

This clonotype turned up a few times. DNA of the CDR3: TGTGCCAGCAGCACAGGACAGGGCGGAGGCACTGAAGCTTTCTTT. It yields the protein CASSTGQGGGTEAFF. The rearrangement uses TRBV7-2 and TRBJ1-1; 8 bases are a match to TRBD1. CDR3 length equals 15 residues. J was trimmed by 4 bases and V by 5 bases; bases with no gene match: 9. Germline CDR1 is SGHTA and CDR2 is FQGNSA. Drawing the rest from reference TRBV7-2 and TRBJ1-1, the complete variable domain is GAGVSQSPSNKVTEKGKDVELRCDPISGHTALYWYRQSLGQGLEFLIYFQGNSAPDKSGLPSDRFSAERTGGSVSTLTIQRTQQEDSAVYLCASSTGQGGGTEAFFGQGTRLTVV.

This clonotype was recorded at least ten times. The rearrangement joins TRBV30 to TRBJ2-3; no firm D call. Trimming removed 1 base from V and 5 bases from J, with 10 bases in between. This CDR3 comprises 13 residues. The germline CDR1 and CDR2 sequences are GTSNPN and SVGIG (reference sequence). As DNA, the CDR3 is TGTGCCTGGAGTGGTTACTTTGGAGATACGCAGTATTTT. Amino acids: CAWSGYFGDTQYF. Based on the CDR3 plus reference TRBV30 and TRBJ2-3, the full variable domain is SQTIHQWPATLVQPVGSPLSLECTVEGTSNPNLYWYRQAAGRGLQLLFYSVGIGQISSEVPQNLSASRPQDRQFILSSKKLLLSDSGFYLCAWSGYFGDTQYFGPGTRLTVL.

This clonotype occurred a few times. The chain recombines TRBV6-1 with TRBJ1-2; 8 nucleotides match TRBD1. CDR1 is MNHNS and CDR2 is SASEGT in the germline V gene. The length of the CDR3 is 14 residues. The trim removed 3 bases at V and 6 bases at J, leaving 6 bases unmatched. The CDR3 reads CASSDPGQGDGYTF. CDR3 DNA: TGTGCCAGCAGTGATCCCGGACAGGGAGATGGCTACACCTTC.

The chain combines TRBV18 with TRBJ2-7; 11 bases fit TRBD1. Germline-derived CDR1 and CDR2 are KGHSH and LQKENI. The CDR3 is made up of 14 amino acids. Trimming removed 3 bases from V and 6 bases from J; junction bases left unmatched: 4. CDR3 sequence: CASSPTGTGGEQYF. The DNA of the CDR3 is TGTGCCAGCTCACCTACCGGGACAGGGGGCGAGCAGTACTTC.

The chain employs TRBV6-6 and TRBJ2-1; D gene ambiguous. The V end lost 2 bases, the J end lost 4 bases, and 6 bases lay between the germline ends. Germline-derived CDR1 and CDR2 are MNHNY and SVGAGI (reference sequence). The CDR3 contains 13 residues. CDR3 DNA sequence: TGTGCCAGCAGTTACGGAGTGTACAATGAGCAGTTCTTC. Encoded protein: CASSYGVYNEQFF.

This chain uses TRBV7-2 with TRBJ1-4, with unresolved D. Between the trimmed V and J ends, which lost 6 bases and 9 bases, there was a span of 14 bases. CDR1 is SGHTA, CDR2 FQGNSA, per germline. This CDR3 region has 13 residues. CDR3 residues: CASRRVGDKKLFF. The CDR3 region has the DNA TGTGCCAGCAGAAGGGTGGGCGATAAAAAACTGTTTTTT.

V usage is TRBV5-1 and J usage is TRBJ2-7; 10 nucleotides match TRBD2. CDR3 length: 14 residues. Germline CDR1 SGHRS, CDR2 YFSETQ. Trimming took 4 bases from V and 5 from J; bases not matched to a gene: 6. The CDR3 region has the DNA TGCGCCAGCAGCCCACTAGCGGGACCTCACGAGCAGTACTTC. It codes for CASSPLAGPHEQYF.

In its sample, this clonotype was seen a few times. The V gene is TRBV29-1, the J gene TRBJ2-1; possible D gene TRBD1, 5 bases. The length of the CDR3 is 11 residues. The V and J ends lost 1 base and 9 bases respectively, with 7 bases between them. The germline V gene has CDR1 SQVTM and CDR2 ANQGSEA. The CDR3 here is CSVEGGREQFF. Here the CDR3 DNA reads TGCAGCGTTGAAGGGGGCCGTGAGCAGTTCTTC.

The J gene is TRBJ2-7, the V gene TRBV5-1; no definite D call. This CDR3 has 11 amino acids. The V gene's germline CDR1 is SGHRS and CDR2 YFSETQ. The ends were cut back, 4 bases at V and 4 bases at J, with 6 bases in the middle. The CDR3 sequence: CASSGEYEQYF. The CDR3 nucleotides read TGCGCCAGCAGCGGGGAATACGAGCAGTACTTC.

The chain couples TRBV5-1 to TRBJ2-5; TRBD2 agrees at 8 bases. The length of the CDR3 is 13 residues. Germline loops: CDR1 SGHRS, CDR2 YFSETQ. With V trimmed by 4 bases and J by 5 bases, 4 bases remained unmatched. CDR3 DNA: TGCGCCAGCAGCGTTAGCGGGGAGGAGACCCAGTACTTC. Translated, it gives CASSVSGEETQYF.

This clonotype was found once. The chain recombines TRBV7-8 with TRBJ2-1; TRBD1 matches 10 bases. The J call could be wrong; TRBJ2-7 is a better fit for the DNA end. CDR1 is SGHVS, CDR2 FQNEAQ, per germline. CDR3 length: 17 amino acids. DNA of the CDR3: TGTGCCAGCAGCCTAAGGACAGGGGGGAGCTCCTACAATGAGCAGTACTTC. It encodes CASSLRTGGSSYNEQYF.

The CDR3 is CASSEPPGKNYGYTF. DNA of the CDR3: TGTGCCAGCAGCGAACCACCCGGGAAGAACTATGGCTACACCTTC. The chain has TRBV6-1 and TRBJ1-2; D gene unclear. CDR1 and CDR2 from the germline V gene are MNHNS and SASEGT. The CDR3 loop spans 15 amino acids. The V gene lost 6 bases and the J gene lost 2 bases, with 16 bases spanning the gap.

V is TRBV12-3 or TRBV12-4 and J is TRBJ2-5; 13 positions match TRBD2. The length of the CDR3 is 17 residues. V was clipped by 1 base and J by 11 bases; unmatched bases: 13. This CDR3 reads CASSLGPGLAGDKWQYF. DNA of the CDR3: TGTGCCAGCAGTTTAGGCCCTGGACTAGCGGGGGACAAATGGCAGTACTTC.

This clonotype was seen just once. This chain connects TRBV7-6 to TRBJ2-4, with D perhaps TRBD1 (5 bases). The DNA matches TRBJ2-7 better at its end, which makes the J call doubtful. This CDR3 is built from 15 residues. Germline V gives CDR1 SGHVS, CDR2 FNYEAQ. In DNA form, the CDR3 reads TGTGCCAGCAGCTTAGCGGGCGGTCAGGGCTACGAGCAGTACTTC. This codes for CASSLAGGQGYEQYF.

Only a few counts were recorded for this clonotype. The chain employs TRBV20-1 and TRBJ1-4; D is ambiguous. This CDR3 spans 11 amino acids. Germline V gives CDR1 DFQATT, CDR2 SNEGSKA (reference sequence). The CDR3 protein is CIATDNEKLFF. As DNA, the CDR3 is TGCATCGCAACTGATAATGAAAAACTGTTTTTT.